This T cell receptor (beta chain) came from a study of blood T cell repertoires in COVID-19. At the level of the study: Nucleic acid was either cDNA or gDNA, and it came from T cells, B-cell-depleted T cells, or PBMCs.

Original methodology: Reference gene primer amplification yielded estimated nucleated cell counts. The method was immunoSEQ multiplex PCR; TCRdb's version includes in-frame clones alone and lacks a portion of them. V, J and clone size derive from that table, while D and trimming were established from the DNA sequence. The top ten hold approximately 6.2% of the sample, which has 350,000 or so clones, 90% seen once. The J segment lost 2 bases and the V segment lost 4 bases, leaving 3 bases of the junction unmatched. This CDR3 contains 14 residues. The germline V gene has CDR1 LGHDT and CDR2 YNNKEL (reference sequence).

The TCR was taken from a man aged 18 to 35 with active or convalescent COVID-19. The J gene is TRBJ2-3, the V gene TRBV3-1 (or the pseudogene TRBV3-2); 7 bases fit TRBD1. Specimen: peripheral blood. The CDR3 DNA reads TGTGCCAGCAGCCGAGACAGGGTCACAGATACGCAGTATTTT. This encodes CASSRDRVTDTQYF.